A single T cell receptor (beta chain) is shown here with its context. This sample also contains other DNA sequences that code for the same CDR3. Healthy HIV-negative adults without recent acute infections or vaccinations served as donors. This specimen belongs to a study of shared clonotypes between healthy human individuals. Sequenced by immunoSEQ multiplex PCR; TCRdb stores in-frame clones only, minus some. The sample carries millions of clones, 85% to 95% recorded once. The sequencing input was naive CD4+ T cells from PBMCs. Subset indicated: CD45RA+ positively selected. This TCR came from a man aged 18 to 29 in good health. Some clones in this sample may be carry-over from other donors' samples.

CDR3 nucleotide sequence: TGCGCCAGCAGCTTGGATGGGAGGGAGACCCAGTACTTC. Translating gives CASSLDGRETQYF. The chain is built from TRBV5-1 and TRBJ2-5; possibly TRBD2 for D (6 bases). The CDR3 is 13 residues long. CDR1 SGHRS and CDR2 YFSETQ come from the germline V gene. Trimming took 0 bases from V and 5 from J, leaving 8 bases between them. The variable domain in full, with the rest retrieved from reference TRBV5-1 and TRBJ2-5, is KAGVTQTPRYLIKTRGQQVTLSCSPISGHRSVSWYQQTPGQGLQFLFEYFSETQRNKGNFPGRFSGRQFSNSRSEMNVSTLELGDSALYLCASSLDGRETQYFGPGTRLLVL.